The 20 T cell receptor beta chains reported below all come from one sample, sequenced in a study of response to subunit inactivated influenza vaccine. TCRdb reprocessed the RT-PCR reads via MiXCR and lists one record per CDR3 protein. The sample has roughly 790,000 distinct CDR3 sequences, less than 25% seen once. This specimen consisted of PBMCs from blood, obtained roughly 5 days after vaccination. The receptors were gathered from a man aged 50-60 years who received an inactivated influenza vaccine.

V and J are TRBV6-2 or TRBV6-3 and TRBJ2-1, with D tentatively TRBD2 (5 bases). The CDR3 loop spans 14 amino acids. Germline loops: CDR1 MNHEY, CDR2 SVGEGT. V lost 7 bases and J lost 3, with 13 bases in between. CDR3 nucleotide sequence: TGTGCCAGCACACTAAACGGGGTCTACAATGAGCAGTTCTTC. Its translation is CASTLNGVYNEQFF.

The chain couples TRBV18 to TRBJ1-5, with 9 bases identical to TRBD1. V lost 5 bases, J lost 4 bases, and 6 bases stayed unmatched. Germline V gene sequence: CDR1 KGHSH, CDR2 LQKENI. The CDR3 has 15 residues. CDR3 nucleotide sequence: TGTGCCAGCTCAGGGAACAGGGGGCCTAATCAGCCCCAGCATTTT. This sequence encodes CASSGNRGPNQPQHF.

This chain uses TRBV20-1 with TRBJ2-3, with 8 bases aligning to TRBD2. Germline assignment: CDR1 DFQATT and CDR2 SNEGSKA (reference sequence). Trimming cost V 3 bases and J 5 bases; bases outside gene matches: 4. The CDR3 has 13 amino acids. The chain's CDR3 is CSASGRAKDTQYF. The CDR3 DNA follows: TGCAGTGCTAGCGGGAGGGCCAAAGATACGCAGTATTTT.

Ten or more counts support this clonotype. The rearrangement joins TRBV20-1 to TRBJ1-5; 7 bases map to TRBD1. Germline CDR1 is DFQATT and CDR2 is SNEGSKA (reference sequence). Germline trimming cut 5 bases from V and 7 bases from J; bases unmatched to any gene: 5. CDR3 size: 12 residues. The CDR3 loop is CSASTGRQPQHF. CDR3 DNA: TGCAGTGCTTCGACAGGGAGGCAGCCCCAGCATTTT.

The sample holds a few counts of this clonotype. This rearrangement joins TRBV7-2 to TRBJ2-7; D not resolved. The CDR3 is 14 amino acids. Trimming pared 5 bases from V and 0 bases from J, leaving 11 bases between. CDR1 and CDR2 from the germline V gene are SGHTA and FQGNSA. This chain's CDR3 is CASSPSPHSYEQYF. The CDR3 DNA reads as TGTGCCAGCAGCCCCAGTCCTCACTCCTACGAGCAGTACTTC. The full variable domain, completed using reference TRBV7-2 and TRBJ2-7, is GAGVSQSPSNKVTEKGKDVELRCDPISGHTALYWYRQSLGQGLEFLIYFQGNSAPDKSGLPSDRFSAERTGGSVSTLTIQRTQQEDSAVYLCASSPSPHSYEQYFGPGTRLTVT.

CDR3 sequence: CASSEGQDMGYEQYF. The CDR3 DNA is TGTGCCAGCAGTGAGGGTCAGGACATGGGCTACGAGCAGTACTTC. This chain joins TRBV25-1 and TRBJ2-7; the D gene is possibly TRBD1 (5 bases). Trimming left V 3 bases short and J 3 bases short, with 15 bases between. CDR1 is MGHDK and CDR2 is SYGVNS in the germline V gene. The CDR3 totals 15 residues.

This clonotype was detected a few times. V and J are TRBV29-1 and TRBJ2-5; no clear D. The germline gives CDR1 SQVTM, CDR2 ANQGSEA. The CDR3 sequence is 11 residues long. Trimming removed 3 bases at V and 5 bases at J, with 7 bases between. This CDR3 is CSVDHYETQYF. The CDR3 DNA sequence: TGCAGCGTTGATCACTACGAGACCCAGTACTTC.

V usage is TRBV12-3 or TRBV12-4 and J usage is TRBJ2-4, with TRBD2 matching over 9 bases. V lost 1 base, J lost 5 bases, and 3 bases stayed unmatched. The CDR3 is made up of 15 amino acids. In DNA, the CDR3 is TGTGCCAGCAGTTTAGGTTTAGCGGGAGAAAACATTCAGTACTTC. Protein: CASSLGLAGENIQYF.

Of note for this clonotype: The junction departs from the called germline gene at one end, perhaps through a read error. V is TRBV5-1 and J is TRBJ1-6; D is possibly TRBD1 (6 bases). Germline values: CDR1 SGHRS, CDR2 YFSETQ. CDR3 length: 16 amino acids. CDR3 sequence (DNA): TGCGTCAGCAGCTTGGGGCAGACAGGTTTTGGGTCACCCCTCCACTTT. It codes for CVSSLGQTGFGSPLHF.

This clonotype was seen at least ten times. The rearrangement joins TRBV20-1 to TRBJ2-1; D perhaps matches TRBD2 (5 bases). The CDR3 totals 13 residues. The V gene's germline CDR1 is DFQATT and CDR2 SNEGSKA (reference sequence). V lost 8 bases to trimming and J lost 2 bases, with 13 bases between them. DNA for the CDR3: TGCAGTAGTTCGAGCGGTACCTACAATGAGCAGTTCTTC. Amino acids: CSSSSGTYNEQFF.

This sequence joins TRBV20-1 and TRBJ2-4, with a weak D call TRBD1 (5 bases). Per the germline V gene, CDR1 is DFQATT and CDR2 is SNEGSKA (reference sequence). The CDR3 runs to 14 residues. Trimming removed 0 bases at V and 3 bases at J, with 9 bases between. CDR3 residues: CSARDLGDKNIQYF. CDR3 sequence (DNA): TGCAGTGCTAGAGATTTAGGGGACAAAAACATTCAGTACTTC.

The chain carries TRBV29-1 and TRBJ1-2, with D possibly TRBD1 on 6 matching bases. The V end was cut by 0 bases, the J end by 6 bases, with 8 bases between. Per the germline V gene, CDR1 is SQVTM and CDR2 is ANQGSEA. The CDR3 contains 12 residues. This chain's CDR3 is CSVEDGGDGYTF. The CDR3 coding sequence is TGCAGCGTTGAAGATGGGGGCGATGGCTACACCTTC. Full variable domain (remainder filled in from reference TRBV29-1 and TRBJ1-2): SAVISQKPSRDICQRGTSLTIQCQVDSQVTMMFWYRQQPGQSLTLIATANQGSEATYESGFVIDKFPISRPNLTFSTLTVSNMSPEDSSIYLCSVEDGGDGYTFGSGTRLTVV.

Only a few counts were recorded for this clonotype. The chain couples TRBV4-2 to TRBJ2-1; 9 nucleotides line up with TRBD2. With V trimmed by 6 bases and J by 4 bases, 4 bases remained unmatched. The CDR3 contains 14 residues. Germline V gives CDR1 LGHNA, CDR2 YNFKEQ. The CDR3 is CASRSGGMYNEQFF. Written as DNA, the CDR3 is TGTGCCAGCAGAAGCGGGGGGATGTACAATGAGCAGTTCTTC.

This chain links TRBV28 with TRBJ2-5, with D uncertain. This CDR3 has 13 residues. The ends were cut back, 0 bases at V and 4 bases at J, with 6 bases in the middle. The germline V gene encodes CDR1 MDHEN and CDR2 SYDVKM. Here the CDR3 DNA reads TGTGCCAGCAGTTTATGGGATGGAGAGACCCAGTACTTC. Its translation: CASSLWDGETQYF.

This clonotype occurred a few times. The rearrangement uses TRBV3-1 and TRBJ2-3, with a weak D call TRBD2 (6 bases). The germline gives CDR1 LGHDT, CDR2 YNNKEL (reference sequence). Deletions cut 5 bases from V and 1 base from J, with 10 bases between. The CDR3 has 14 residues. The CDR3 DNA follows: TGTGCCAGCAGCAAGCTAGCGCGCACAGATACGCAGTATTTT. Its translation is CASSKLARTDTQYF.

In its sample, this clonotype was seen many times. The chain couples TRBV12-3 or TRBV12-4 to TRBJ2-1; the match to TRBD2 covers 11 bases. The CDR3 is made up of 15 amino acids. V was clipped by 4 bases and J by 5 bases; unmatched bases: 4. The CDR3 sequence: CASSSRLAGNNEQFF. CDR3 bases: TGTGCCAGCAGTTCGCGACTAGCGGGGAACAATGAGCAGTTCTTC.

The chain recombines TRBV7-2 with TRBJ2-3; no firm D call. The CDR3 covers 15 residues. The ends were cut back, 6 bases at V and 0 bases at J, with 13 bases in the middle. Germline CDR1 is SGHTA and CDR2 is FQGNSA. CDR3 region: CASRPGSLSTDTQYF. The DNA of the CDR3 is TGTGCCAGCAGACCCGGCTCCCTGAGCACAGATACGCAGTATTTT.

The CDR3 sequence is CASSLAQQGVGTEAFF. Here the CDR3 DNA reads TGTGCCAGCAGCTTGGCCCAACAGGGGGTCGGCACTGAAGCTTTCTTT. V usage is TRBV5-6 and J usage is TRBJ1-1, with 8 positions matching TRBD1. J was trimmed by 4 bases and V by 0 bases; bases with no gene match: 8. The V gene's germline CDR1 is SGHDT and CDR2 YYEEEE. The CDR3 totals 16 residues.

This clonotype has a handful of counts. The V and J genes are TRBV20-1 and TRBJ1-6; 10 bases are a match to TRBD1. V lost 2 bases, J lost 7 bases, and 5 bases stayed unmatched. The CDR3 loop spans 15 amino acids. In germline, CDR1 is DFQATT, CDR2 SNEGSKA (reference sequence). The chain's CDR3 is CSARRRTGGNSPLHF. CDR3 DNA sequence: TGCAGTGCTAGACGTCGGACAGGGGGAAATTCACCCCTCCACTTT.

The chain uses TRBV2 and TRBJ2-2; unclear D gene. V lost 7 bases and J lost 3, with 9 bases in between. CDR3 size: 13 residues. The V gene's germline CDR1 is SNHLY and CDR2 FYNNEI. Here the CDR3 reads CASTIGYTGELFF. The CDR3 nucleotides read TGTGCCAGCACAATAGGGTACACCGGGGAGCTGTTTTTT.